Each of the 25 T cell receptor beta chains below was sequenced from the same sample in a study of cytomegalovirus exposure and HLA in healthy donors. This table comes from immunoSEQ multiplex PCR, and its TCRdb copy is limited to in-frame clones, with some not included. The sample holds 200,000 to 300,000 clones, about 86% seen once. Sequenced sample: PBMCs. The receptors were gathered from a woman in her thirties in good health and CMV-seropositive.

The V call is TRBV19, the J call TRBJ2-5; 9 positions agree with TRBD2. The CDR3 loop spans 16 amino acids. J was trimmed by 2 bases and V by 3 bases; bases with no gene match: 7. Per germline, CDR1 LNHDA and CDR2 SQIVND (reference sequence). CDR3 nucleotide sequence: TGTGCCAGTAGTATCTTGACTAGCGGAAAACAAGAGACCCAGTACTTC. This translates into CASSILTSGKQETQYF.

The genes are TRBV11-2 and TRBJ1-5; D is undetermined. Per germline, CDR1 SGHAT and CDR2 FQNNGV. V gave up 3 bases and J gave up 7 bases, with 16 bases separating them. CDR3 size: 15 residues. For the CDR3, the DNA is TGTGCCAGCAGCTTGGACGAGGGTTCTCGCCAGCCCCAGCATTTT. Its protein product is CASSLDEGSRQPQHF.

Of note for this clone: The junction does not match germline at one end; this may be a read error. CDR3 sequence: CASSFSSEQYF. The CDR3 DNA reads as TGTGCCAGCAGCTTCTCCTCCGAGCAGTACTTC. This chain links TRBV7-9 with TRBJ2-7, with no clear D. Germline V gene lookup returns CDR1 SEHNR and CDR2 FQNEAQ (reference sequence). The CDR3 loop spans 11 amino acids.

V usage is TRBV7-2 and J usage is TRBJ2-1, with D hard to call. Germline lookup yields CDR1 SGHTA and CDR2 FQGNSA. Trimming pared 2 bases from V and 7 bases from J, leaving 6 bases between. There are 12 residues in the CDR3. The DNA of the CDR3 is TGTGCCAGCAGCTTATTTCTGAATGAGCAGTTCTTC. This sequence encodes CASSLFLNEQFF.

As DNA, the CDR3 is TGCGGAGCGGAGAGAGTCGACGAGCAGTACTTC. It encodes CGAERVDEQYF. The genes are TRBV20-1 and TRBJ2-7; D might be TRBD2 (5 bases). Germline CDR1 and CDR2: DFQATT and SNEGSKA (reference sequence). This CDR3 is built from 11 residues.

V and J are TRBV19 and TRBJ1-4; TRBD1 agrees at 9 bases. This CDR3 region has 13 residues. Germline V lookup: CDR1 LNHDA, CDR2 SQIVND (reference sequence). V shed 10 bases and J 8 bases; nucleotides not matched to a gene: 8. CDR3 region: CATRDRAEEKLFF. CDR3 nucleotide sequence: TGTGCCACCAGGGACAGGGCGGAGGAAAAACTGTTTTTT.

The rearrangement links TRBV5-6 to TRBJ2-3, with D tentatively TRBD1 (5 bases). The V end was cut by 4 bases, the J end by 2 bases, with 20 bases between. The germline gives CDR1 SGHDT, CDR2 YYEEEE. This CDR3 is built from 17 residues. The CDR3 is CASSPLPAGANTDTQYF. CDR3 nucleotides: TGTGCCAGCAGCCCACTACCCGCTGGGGCCAACACAGATACGCAGTATTTT. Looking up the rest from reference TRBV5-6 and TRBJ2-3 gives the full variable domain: DAGVTQSPTHLIKTRGQQVTLRCSPKSGHDTVSWYQQALGQGPQFIFQYYEEEERQRGNFPDRFSGHQFPNYSSELNVNALLLGDSALYLCASSPLPAGANTDTQYFGPGTRLTVL.

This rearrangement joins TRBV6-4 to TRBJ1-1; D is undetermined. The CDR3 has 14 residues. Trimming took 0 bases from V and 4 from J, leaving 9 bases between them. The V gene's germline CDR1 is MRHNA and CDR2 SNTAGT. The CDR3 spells CASSDSGGITEAFF. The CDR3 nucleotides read TGTGCCAGCAGTGACTCAGGCGGCATCACTGAAGCTTTCTTT.

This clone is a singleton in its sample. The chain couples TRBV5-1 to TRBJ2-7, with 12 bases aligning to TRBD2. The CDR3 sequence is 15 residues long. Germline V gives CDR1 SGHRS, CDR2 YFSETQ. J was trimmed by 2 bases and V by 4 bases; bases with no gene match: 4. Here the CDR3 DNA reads TGCGCCAGCAGCCTGACTAGCGGGAGAACCTACGAGCAGTACTTC. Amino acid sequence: CASSLTSGRTYEQYF. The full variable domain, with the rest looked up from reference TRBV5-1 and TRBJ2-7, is KAGVTQTPRYLIKTRGQQVTLSCSPISGHRSVSWYQQTPGQGLQFLFEYFSETQRNKGNFPGRFSGRQFSNSRSEMNVSTLELGDSALYLCASSLTSGRTYEQYFGPGTRLTVT.

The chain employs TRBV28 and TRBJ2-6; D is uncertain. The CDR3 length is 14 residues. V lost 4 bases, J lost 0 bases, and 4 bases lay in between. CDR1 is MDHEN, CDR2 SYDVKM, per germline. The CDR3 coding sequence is TGTGCCAGCAGTTCTGTCTCTGGGGCCAACGTCCTGACTTTC. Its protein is CASSSVSGANVLTF.

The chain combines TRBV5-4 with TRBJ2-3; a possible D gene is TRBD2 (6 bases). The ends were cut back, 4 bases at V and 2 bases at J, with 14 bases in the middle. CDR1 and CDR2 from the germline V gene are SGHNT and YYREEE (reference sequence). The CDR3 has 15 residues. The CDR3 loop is CASSRSSDPTDTQYF. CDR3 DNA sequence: TGTGCCAGCAGCCGATCTAGCGACCCCACAGATACGCAGTATTTT. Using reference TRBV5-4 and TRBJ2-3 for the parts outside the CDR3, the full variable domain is ETGVTQSPTHLIKTRGQQVTLRCSSQSGHNTVSWYQQALGQGPQFIFQYYREEENGRGNFPPRFSGLQFPNYSSELNVNALELDDSALYLCASSRSSDPTDTQYFGPGTRLTVL.

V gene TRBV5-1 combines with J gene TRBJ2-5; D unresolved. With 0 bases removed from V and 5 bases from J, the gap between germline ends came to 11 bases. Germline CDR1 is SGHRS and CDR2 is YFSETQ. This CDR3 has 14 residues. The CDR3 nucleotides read TGCGCCAGCAGCTTGGATCAACTAATTGAGACCCAGTACTTC. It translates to CASSLDQLIETQYF.

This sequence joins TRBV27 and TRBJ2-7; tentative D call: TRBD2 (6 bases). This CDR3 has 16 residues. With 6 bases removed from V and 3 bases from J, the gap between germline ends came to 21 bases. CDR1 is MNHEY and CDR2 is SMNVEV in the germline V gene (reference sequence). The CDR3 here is CASSHPTRSGDYEQYF. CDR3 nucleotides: TGTGCCAGCAGCCACCCCACAAGGTCGGGAGACTACGAGCAGTACTTC.

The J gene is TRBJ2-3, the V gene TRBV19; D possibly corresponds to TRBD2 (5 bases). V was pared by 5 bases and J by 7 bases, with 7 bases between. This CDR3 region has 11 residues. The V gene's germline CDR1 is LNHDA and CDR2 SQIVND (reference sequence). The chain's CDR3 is CASSPGYTQYF. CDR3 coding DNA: TGTGCCAGTAGTCCGGGGTATACGCAGTATTTT. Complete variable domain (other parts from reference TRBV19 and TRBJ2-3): DGGITQSPKYLFRKEGQNVTLSCEQNLNHDAMYWYRQDPGQGLRLIYYSQIVNDFQKGDIAEGYSVSREKKESFPLTVTSAQKNPTAFYLCASSPGYTQYFGPGTRLTVL.

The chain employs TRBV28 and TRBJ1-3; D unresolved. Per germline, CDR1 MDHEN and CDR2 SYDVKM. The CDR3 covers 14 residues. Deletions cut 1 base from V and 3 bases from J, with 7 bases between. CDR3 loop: CASSLSGDGNTIYF. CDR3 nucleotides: TGTGCCAGCAGTTTATCCGGGGATGGAAACACCATATATTTT. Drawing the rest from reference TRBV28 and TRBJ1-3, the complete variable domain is DVKVTQSSRYLVKRTGEKVFLECVQDMDHENMFWYRQDPGLGLRLIYFSYDVKMKEKGDIPEGYSVSREKKERFSLILESASTNQTSMYLCASSLSGDGNTIYFGEGSWLTVV.

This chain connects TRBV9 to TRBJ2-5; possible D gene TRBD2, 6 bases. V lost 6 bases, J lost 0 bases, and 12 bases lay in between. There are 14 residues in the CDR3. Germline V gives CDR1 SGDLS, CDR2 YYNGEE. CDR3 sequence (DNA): TGTGCCAGCAACCTGGGCGGGGACCAAGAGACCCAGTACTTC. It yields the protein CASNLGGDQETQYF.

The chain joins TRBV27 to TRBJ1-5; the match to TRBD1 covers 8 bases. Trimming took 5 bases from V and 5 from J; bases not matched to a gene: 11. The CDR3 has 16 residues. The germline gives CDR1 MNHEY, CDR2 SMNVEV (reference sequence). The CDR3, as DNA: TGTGCCAGCAGTCCCAGGACAGGGAAGACCTATCAGCCCCAGCATTTT. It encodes CASSPRTGKTYQPQHF.

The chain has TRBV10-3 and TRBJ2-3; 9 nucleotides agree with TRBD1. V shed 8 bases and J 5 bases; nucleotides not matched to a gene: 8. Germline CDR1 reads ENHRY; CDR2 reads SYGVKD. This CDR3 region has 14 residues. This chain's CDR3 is CAIRDRGIGDTQYF. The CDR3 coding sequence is TGTGCCATCCGCGACAGGGGGATCGGAGATACGCAGTATTTT.

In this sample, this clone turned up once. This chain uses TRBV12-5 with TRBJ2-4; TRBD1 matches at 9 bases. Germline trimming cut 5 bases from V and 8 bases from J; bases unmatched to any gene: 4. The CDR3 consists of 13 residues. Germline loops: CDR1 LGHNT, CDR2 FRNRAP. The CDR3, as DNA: TGTGCTAGTGGTCCGACAGGGGGGGACATTCAGTACTTC. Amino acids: CASGPTGGDIQYF. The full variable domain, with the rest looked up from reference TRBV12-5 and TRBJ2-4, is DARVTQTPRHKVTEMGQEVTMRCQPILGHNTVFWYRQTMMQGLELLAYFRNRAPLDDSGMPKDRFSAEMPDATLATLKIQPSEPRDSAVYFCASGPTGGDIQYFGAGTRLSVL.

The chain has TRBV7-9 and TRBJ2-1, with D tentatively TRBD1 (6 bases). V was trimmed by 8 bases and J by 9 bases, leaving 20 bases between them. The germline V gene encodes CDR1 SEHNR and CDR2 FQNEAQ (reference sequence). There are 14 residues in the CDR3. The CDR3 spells CASSRGSGSGEQFF. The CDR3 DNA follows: TGTGCCAGCTCGAGGGGGAGTGGGAGCGGTGAGCAGTTCTTC. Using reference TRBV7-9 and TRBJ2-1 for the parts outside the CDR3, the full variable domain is DTGVSQNPRHKITKRGQNVTFRCDPISEHNRLYWYRQTLGQGPEFLTYFQNEAQLEKSRLLSDRFSAERPKGSFSTLEIQRTEQGDSAMYLCASSRGSGSGEQFFGPGTRLTVL.

Written as DNA, the CDR3 is TGTGCCAGCAGGATAGACAGGTCGAACACCGGGGAGCTGTTTTTT. This codes for CASRIDRSNTGELFF. The genes are TRBV28 and TRBJ2-2, with D possibly matching TRBD1 (6 bases). Germline V lookup: CDR1 MDHEN, CDR2 SYDVKM. CDR3 size: 15 residues. V gave up 6 bases and J gave up 0 bases, with 11 bases separating them.

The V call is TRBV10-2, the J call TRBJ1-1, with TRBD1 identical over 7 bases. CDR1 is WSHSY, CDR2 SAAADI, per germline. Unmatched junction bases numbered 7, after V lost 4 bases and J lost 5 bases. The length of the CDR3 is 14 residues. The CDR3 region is CASSGITGATEAFF. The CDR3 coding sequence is TGCGCCAGCAGTGGGATTACAGGGGCGACTGAAGCTTTCTTT.

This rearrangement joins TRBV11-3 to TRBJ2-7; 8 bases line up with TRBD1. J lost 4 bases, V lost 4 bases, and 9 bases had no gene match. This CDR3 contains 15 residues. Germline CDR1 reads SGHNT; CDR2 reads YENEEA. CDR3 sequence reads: CASSSRGTGVYEQYF. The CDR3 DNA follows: TGTGCCAGCAGCTCCAGGGGGACAGGAGTGTACGAGCAGTACTTC.

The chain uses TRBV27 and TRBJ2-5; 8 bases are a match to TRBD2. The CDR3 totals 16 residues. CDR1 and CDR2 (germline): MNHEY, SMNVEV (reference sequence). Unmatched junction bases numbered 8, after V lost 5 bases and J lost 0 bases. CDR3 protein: CASSPAGGRYQETQYF. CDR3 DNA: TGTGCCAGCAGTCCTGCTGGCGGGAGGTACCAAGAGACCCAGTACTTC.

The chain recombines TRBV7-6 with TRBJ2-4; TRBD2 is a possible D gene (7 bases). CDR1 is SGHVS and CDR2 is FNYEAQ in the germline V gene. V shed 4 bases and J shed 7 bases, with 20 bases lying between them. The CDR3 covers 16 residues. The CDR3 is CASSSFREGGGNIQYF. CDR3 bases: TGTGCCAGCAGCTCTTTTAGGGAAGGGGGAGGGAACATTCAGTACTTC. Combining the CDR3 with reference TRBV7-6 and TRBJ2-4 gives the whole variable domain GAGVSQSPRYKVTKRGQDVALRCDPISGHVSLYWYRQALGQGPEFLTYFNYEAQQDKSGLPNDRFSAERPEGSISTLTIQRTEQRDSAMYRCASSSFREGGGNIQYFGAGTRLSVL.